This entry lists 19 T cell receptor beta chains sequenced from one sample in a study of blood T cell repertoires in COVID-19. Only in-frame clones appear in the TCRdb table, and some are missing; sequencing was by immunoSEQ multiplex PCR. The repertoire holds about 370,000 clones, with around 87% as singletons. Sequenced input: PBMCs or T cells enriched from blood (not recorded which). The origin of the receptors is a man between 18 and 29 years old who had recovered from COVID-19.

The chain carries TRBV9 and TRBJ2-7, with TRBD1 as a possible D gene (5 bases). V lost 4 bases, J lost 1 base, and 12 bases lay in between. The CDR3 extends over 14 amino acids. CDR1 and CDR2 from the germline V gene are SGDLS and YYNGEE. The CDR3 DNA sequence: TGTGCCAGCAGCCCCCAGACAGAATCCTACGAGCAGTACTTC. This translates into CASSPQTESYEQYF. Full variable domain (remainder filled in from reference TRBV9 and TRBJ2-7): DSGVTQTPKHLITATGQRVTLRCSPRSGDLSVYWYQQSLDQGLQFLIQYYNGEERAKGNILERFSAQQFPDLHSELNLSSLELGDSALYFCASSPQTESYEQYFGPGTRLTVT.

This clone was counted once. The chain links TRBV28 to TRBJ1-2; D uncertain. V lost 6 bases and J lost 3, with 14 bases in between. This CDR3 comprises 14 residues. Germline CDR1 MDHEN, CDR2 SYDVKM. The CDR3 sequence is CASSSGLGDYGYTF. In nucleotides, the CDR3 is TGTGCCAGCAGCTCCGGTCTGGGAGACTATGGCTACACCTTC.

V gene TRBV6-5 combines with J gene TRBJ2-7, with D tentatively TRBD1 (5 bases). Deletions cut 7 bases from V and 1 base from J, with 11 bases between. CDR1 is MNHEY, CDR2 SVGAGI, per germline. CDR3 length: 13 residues. The CDR3 is CASTDTGSYEQYF. CDR3 bases: TGTGCCAGCACCGATACAGGATCCTACGAGCAGTACTTC.

The chain couples TRBV4-2 to TRBJ2-2, with TRBD2 as a possible D gene (5 bases). Germline lookup yields CDR1 LGHNA and CDR2 YNFKEQ. The length of the CDR3 is 17 residues. Trimming removed 0 bases from V and 9 bases from J, with 20 bases in between. The CDR3, as DNA: TGTGCCAGCAGCCAAGAGGCTCGCGGACTCGGGGTCCGGGAGCTGTTTTTT. As protein: CASSQEARGLGVRELFF.

The V and J genes are TRBV12-5 and TRBJ2-7, with D maybe TRBD2 (5 bases). The V end was cut by 6 bases, the J end by 0 bases, with 12 bases between. Germline values: CDR1 LGHNT, CDR2 FRNRAP. The CDR3 runs to 14 residues. The CDR3: CASGRTASSYEQYF. The CDR3 nucleotides are TGTGCTAGTGGAAGGACTGCGAGCTCCTACGAGCAGTACTTC.

The chain employs TRBV4-3 and TRBJ1-1; 8 positions match TRBD1. V lost 1 base to trimming and J lost 4 bases; unmatched junction nucleotides: 5. This CDR3 is 15 amino acids long. The germline V gene has CDR1 LGHNA and CDR2 YSLEER. CDR3 coding DNA: TGCGCCAGCAGCCAAGGACAGGGGACCGTCACTGAAGCTTTCTTT. Translating gives CASSQGQGTVTEAFF.

This sequence joins TRBV5-1 and TRBJ2-2; TRBD2 agrees at 8 bases. CDR3 length equals 16 residues. V gave up 3 bases and J gave up 10 bases; unmatched junction bases: 14. Germline V gene lookup returns CDR1 SGHRS and CDR2 YFSETQ. CDR3 nucleotide sequence: TGCGCCAGCAGCTCTTCCGGGACTAGTAGGCTGGAGGAGCTGTTTTTT. Its translation: CASSSSGTSRLEELFF. Drawing the rest from reference TRBV5-1 and TRBJ2-2, the complete variable domain is KAGVTQTPRYLIKTRGQQVTLSCSPISGHRSVSWYQQTPGQGLQFLFEYFSETQRNKGNFPGRFSGRQFSNSRSEMNVSTLELGDSALYLCASSSSGTSRLEELFFGEGSRLTVL.

This clone was detected a few times. V and J are TRBV5-4 and TRBJ2-1; 9 bases align to TRBD2. The CDR3 extends over 16 amino acids. Germline V gene lookup returns CDR1 SGHNT and CDR2 YYREEE (reference sequence). V gave up 1 base and J gave up 5 bases; unmatched junction bases: 7. CDR3 in DNA: TGTGCCAGCAGCTTGAAAGTACTAGCGGGCCACAATGAGCAGTTCTTC. Protein product: CASSLKVLAGHNEQFF.

This chain connects TRBV19 to TRBJ2-5; D gene ambiguous. The CDR3 runs to 13 residues. V was shortened by 3 bases and J by 0 bases, with 5 bases between the two germline ends. Germline CDR1 LNHDA, CDR2 SQIVND (reference sequence). Here the CDR3 DNA reads TGTGCCAGTAGTATTGAGTACCAAGAGACCCAGTACTTC. Translated, it gives CASSIEYQETQYF.

V gene TRBV12-3 or TRBV12-4 combines with J gene TRBJ2-7; tentative D call: TRBD1 (6 bases). V dropped 7 bases and J dropped 4 bases, with 8 bases sitting between them. The CDR3 has 11 residues. The DNA of the CDR3 is TGTGCCAGCAATCAGGGGTACGAGCAGTACTTC. Translation: CASNQGYEQYF.

This clone occurred once. V is TRBV11-2 and J is TRBJ2-3, with D tentatively TRBD1 (5 bases). V lost 1 base and J lost 2, with 10 bases in between. This CDR3 contains 15 residues. Germline CDR1 SGHAT, CDR2 FQNNGV. The CDR3: CASSLGQTITDTQYF. The CDR3 DNA is TGTGCCAGCAGCTTAGGACAGACGATCACAGATACGCAGTATTTT.

This clone was seen once. The same CDR3 arises from other DNA sequences in this sample as well. The chain combines TRBV18 with TRBJ2-2; 10 bases align to TRBD1. The V gene end was trimmed by 3 bases and the J gene end by 2 bases; junction bases not matched to a gene: 6. The germline V gene encodes CDR1 KGHSH and CDR2 LQKENI. The CDR3 totals 17 residues. The CDR3 loop is CASSPPGQGTNTGELFF. CDR3 DNA sequence: TGTGCCAGCTCACCCCCGGGACAGGGGACCAACACCGGGGAGCTGTTTTTT.

The chain links TRBV19 to TRBJ1-4, with TRBD1 as a possible D gene (5 bases). V was pared by 5 bases and J by 3 bases, with 13 bases between. The CDR3 contains 15 residues. Germline V gene sequence: CDR1 LNHDA, CDR2 SQIVND (reference sequence). The CDR3 DNA reads TGTGCCAGTAGTGGGGAGGGCAGGGCTAATGAAAAACTGTTTTTT. Its protein product is CASSGEGRANEKLFF.

The chain carries TRBV11-1 and TRBJ2-1; 11 bases match TRBD1. Germline V gene lookup returns CDR1 SGHAT and CDR2 FQDESV (reference sequence). CDR3 length: 14 amino acids. J lost 7 bases, V lost 5 bases, and 4 bases had no gene match. DNA for the CDR3: TGTGCCAGCAGCCCCAGGGACAGGGGGAATGAGCAGTTCTTC. Residues: CASSPRDRGNEQFF.

The CDR3 coding sequence is TGCGCCAGCAGTTTTATAGTCGGCGGGAGGGCCGGGGAGACCCAGTACTTC. This gives the protein CASSFIVGGRAGETQYF. The rearrangement joins TRBV4-1 to TRBJ2-5; TRBD2 matches 9 bases. Germline V gene lookup returns CDR1 MGHRA and CDR2 YSYEKL. This CDR3 comprises 17 residues. J was trimmed by 5 bases and V by 6 bases; bases with no gene match: 16.

The chain is built from TRBV9 and TRBJ1-3; D not resolved. Germline V lookup: CDR1 SGDLS, CDR2 YYNGEE. Trimming removed 1 base from V and 0 bases from J, with 8 bases in between. There are 15 residues in the CDR3. This chain's CDR3 is CASSVTWPSGNTIYF. The CDR3 coding sequence is TGTGCCAGCAGCGTAACCTGGCCCTCTGGAAACACCATATATTTT.

This clone has only one observation. The genes are TRBV9 and TRBJ2-1, with 12 bases aligning to TRBD2. There are 16 residues in the CDR3. CDR1 is SGDLS and CDR2 is YYNGEE in the germline V gene. V trimming: 1 base; J trimming: 9 bases; junction bases outside the gene matches: 8. CDR3 coding DNA: TGTGCCAGCAGCGTAACACCGACTAGCGGGAGCGTTGAGCAGTTCTTC. Amino acid sequence: CASSVTPTSGSVEQFF.

The rearrangement links TRBV5-8 to TRBJ1-2; 7 positions agree with TRBD1. The germline V gene has CDR1 SGHTS and CDR2 YDEGEE. V trimming: 4 bases; J trimming: 4 bases; junction bases outside the gene matches: 7. The CDR3 covers 14 residues. CDR3 amino acids: CASSHGTDGYGYTF. In DNA form, the CDR3 reads TGTGCCAGCAGCCACGGGACAGATGGCTATGGCTACACCTTC.

The chain couples TRBV28 to TRBJ2-1, with no clear D. This CDR3 region has 13 residues. V was shortened by 7 bases and J by 10 bases, with 17 bases between the two germline ends. The V gene's germline CDR1 is MDHEN and CDR2 SYDVKM. The CDR3 DNA sequence: TGTGCCAGCACCCCTCCCAGACTTGAGGAGCAGTTCTTC. This codes for CASTPPRLEEQFF.